The source of this TCR beta chain is a study of T cell responses to AZD1222 COVID-19 vaccine. The wider study: Pooled together were second doses at about 4 or about 12 weeks. The study, taken as a whole, reports: Unmutated variant regions are reportedly targeted by nearly half of spike-specific TCRs. Spike-spanning, vaccine-associated CD4 TCRs were dominant at 160-218 and 743-854.

Trimming removed 0 bases at V and 3 bases at J, with 11 bases between. CDR1 and CDR2 (germline): LGHDT, YNNKEL (reference sequence). The length of the CDR3 is 15 residues. The assay was immunoSEQ multiplex PCR, and TCRdb's table has in-frame clones only and misses some. Counted here are around 86,000 clones, around 90% occurring once; the ten biggest clones make up over 7.5%. As to this clone: Its antigen remains unknown.

The rearrangement uses TRBV3-1 (or the pseudogene TRBV3-2) and TRBJ1-2; D not resolved. This material consisted of peripheral blood, taken on day 0 of AZD1222 vaccination. The receptor's source is an adult in good health. CDR3 protein: CASSQDGSLYYGYTF. As DNA, the CDR3 is TGTGCCAGCAGCCAAGATGGCAGCCTTTACTATGGCTACACCTTC.